These 8 T cell receptor beta chains originate from one sample sequenced in a study of preoperative IRX-2 immunotherapy in early breast cancer. TCRdb's copy holds only in-frame clones and misses some; the assay was immunoSEQ multiplex PCR. The data contain 3,000 to 4,000 clones, 79% of them singletons. Noted treatment: preoperative locoregional IRX-2 cytokine immunotherapy. The input for sequencing was tumor tissue, taken after IRX-2 immunotherapy. The origin of the receptors is a human donor with breast cancer.

The J gene is TRBJ2-7, the V gene TRBV28; D is perhaps TRBD2 (5 bases). Germline V gene data show CDR1 as MDHEN and CDR2 as SYDVKM. The V gene lost 5 bases and the J gene lost 0 bases, with 14 bases spanning the gap. CDR3 length: 15 residues. The DNA for the CDR3 is TGTGCCAGCAGTCCCGTAGCGCCGGTCTCCTACGAGCAGTACTTC. Encoded protein: CASSPVAPVSYEQYF.

The rearrangement joins TRBV5-1 to TRBJ2-5; maybe TRBD2 (5 bases). With 4 bases removed from V and 0 bases from J, the gap between germline ends came to 16 bases. This CDR3 has 16 residues. Germline V gene sequence: CDR1 SGHRS, CDR2 YFSETQ. This CDR3 reads CASSPAPAADQETQYF. CDR3 nucleotides: TGCGCCAGCAGCCCCGCCCCTGCAGCGGACCAAGAGACCCAGTACTTC.

CDR3: CASSGDASYEQYF. The CDR3 DNA sequence: TGCGCCAGCAGCGGGGACGCGTCCTACGAGCAGTACTTC. The V and J genes are TRBV23-1 and TRBJ2-7; TRBD1 or TRBD2 may be the D gene (5 bases each). TRBV23-1 is treated as an ORF (open reading frame) with a function not yet certain. The germline V and J ends were trimmed by 6 bases and 1 base, with 10 bases remaining between them. The CDR3 is made up of 13 amino acids.

The chain joins TRBV5-1 to TRBJ2-7, with D perhaps TRBD2 (6 bases). The CDR3 contains 14 residues. V was clipped by 0 bases and J by 6 bases, with 13 bases between them. CDR1 is SGHRS and CDR2 is YFSETQ in the germline V gene. CDR3 sequence: CASSLVTSLSEQYF. The CDR3 DNA reads as TGCGCCAGCAGCTTGGTAACTAGCCTGAGCGAGCAGTACTTC.

This clone was detected a few times. This chain uses TRBV11-3 with TRBJ2-3, with TRBD1 matching over 9 bases. Germline V CDR1 and CDR2: SGHNT, YENEEA. The CDR3 extends over 16 amino acids. V was pared by 2 bases and J by 2 bases, with 5 bases of the junction left unmatched. This CDR3 is CASSLIGTGPTDTQYF. The CDR3 DNA reads TGTGCCAGCAGCTTAATAGGGACAGGGCCCACAGATACGCAGTATTTT.

V usage is TRBV11-3 and J usage is TRBJ2-2, with 10 bases lining up with TRBD1. V lost 4 bases, J lost 9 bases, and 11 bases stayed unmatched. This CDR3 comprises 16 residues. Germline CDR1 and CDR2: SGHNT and YENEEA. The DNA of the CDR3 is TGTGCCAGCAGCTCAACTAGGACAGGGGGAACCAGGGAGCTGTTTTTT. Residues: CASSSTRTGGTRELFF.

The genes are TRBV28 and TRBJ1-1; no clear D. This CDR3 contains 13 residues. In germline, CDR1 is MDHEN, CDR2 SYDVKM. V dropped 2 bases and J dropped 1 base, with 5 bases sitting between them. The CDR3 loop reads CASSLGRNTEAFF. In nucleotides, the CDR3 is TGTGCCAGCAGTTTAGGCAGGAACACTGAAGCTTTCTTT.

A few counts support this clone. The gene calls are TRBV5-1 and TRBJ1-1, with a possible D match to TRBD1 (6 bases). Germline CDR1 is SGHRS and CDR2 is YFSETQ. Trimming pared 0 bases from V and 4 bases from J, leaving 13 bases between. The CDR3 is 15 residues long. The CDR3 bases are TGCGCCAGCAGCTTGGAGGGTTGGGGGCGCACTGAAGCTTTCTTT. The encoded protein is CASSLEGWGRTEAFF.